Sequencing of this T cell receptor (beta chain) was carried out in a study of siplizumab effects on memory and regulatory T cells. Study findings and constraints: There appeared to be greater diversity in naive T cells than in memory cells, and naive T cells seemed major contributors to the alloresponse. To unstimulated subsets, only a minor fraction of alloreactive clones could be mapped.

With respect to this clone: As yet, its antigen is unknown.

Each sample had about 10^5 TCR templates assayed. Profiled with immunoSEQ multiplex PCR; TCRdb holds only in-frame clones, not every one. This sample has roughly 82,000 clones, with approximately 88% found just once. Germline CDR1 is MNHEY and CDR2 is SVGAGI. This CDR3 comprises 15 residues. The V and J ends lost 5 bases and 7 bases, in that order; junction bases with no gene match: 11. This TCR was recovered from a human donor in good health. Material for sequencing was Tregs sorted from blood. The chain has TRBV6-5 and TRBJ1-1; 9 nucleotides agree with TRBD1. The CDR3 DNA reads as TGTGCCAGCAGTACATCACAGGGGGCTAATGGTGAAGCTTTCTTT. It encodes CASSTSQGANGEAFF.